The 23 T cell receptor beta chains given below trace back to one sample, sequenced in a study of T cells after posttransplantation cyclophosphamide (TCRdb year 2016). Library method: the immunoSEQ multiplex PCR assay. TCRdb took over this immuneACCESS table, retaining in-frame rearrangements with V and J assigned. Such tables are incomplete; in checked studies, under half of the missing clones stem from an unresolved V gene, and the remainder is unexplained. The sample table records tens of thousands of clones; 86% of these occur just once. Of the sample, about 2.8% is held by the ten largest clones. The specimen was PBMCs. The receptor set was obtained from a man aged 30 to 45 with a blood cancer, CMV-positive, and with a related stem cell donor.

This clone was found a few times. The chain uses TRBV2 and TRBJ1-2; D is ambiguous. Between the trimmed V and J ends, which lost 6 bases and 4 bases, there was a span of 12 bases. Germline V gene lookup returns CDR1 SNHLY and CDR2 FYNNEI. The CDR3 length is 13 residues. The CDR3, as DNA: TGTGCCAGCAGGGGCCTAAGGATCTATGGCTACACCTTC. Amino acid sequence: CASRGLRIYGYTF.

The chain employs TRBV11-3 and TRBJ2-1; 9 bases fit TRBD2. Germline V gene sequence: CDR1 SGHNT, CDR2 YENEEA. The V gene end was trimmed by 0 bases and the J gene end by 7 bases; junction bases not matched to a gene: 10. The CDR3 runs to 17 residues. Here the CDR3 DNA reads TGTGCCAGCAGCTTAGAGGGTGGGCTAGCGGGGAAGAATGAGCAGTTCTTC. Translating it yields CASSLEGGLAGKNEQFF.

The chain employs TRBV5-8 and TRBJ2-3, with D possibly TRBD2 on 6 matching bases. V was cut by 2 bases and J by 3 bases, with 19 bases left in between. CDR3 length: 17 amino acids. Germline V CDR1 and CDR2: SGHTS, YDEGEE. DNA for the CDR3: TGTGCCAGCAGCTTCGAAGGTGGAGGGTTGAAGACAGATACGCAGTATTTT. Its protein product is CASSFEGGGLKTDTQYF.

The CDR3: CASRAGQGVYGYTF. In DNA, the CDR3 is TGTGCCAGCAGAGCGGGACAGGGGGTCTATGGCTACACCTTC. This chain connects TRBV6-1 to TRBJ1-2, with 11 bases identical to TRBD1. The germline V gene encodes CDR1 MNHNS and CDR2 SASEGT. The J segment lost 4 bases and the V segment lost 6 bases, leaving 4 bases of the junction unmatched. CDR3 size: 14 residues.

This chain connects TRBV7-2 to TRBJ1-2, with TRBD1 as a possible D gene (6 bases). This CDR3 contains 13 residues. V lost 0 bases, J lost 8 bases, and 10 bases lay in between. The germline V gene encodes CDR1 SGHTA and CDR2 FQGNSA. CDR3 in amino acids: CASSLATGEGYTF. For the CDR3, the DNA is TGTGCCAGCAGCTTAGCGACAGGCGAAGGCTACACCTTC.

This clone has just one count. In DNA form, the CDR3 reads TGTGCCAGCAGTTCTACCCGGGCTAGCGGGAACTACGAGCAGTACTTC. This gives the protein CASSSTRASGNYEQYF. The V call is TRBV27, the J call TRBJ2-7; 9 bases map to TRBD2. The trim removed 4 bases at V and 3 bases at J, leaving 10 bases unmatched. The CDR3 sequence is 16 residues long. Germline V gene lookup returns CDR1 MNHEY and CDR2 SMNVEV (reference sequence).

The chain is built from TRBV11-3 and TRBJ2-7; D is possibly TRBD2 (8 bases). There are 17 residues in the CDR3. With 5 bases removed from V and 1 base from J, the gap between germline ends came to 21 bases. Looked up from germline, CDR1 is SGHNT and CDR2 is YENEEA. The CDR3 here is CASSQGGLAGTSYEQYF. In nucleotides, the CDR3 is TGTGCCAGCAGCCAGGGGGGGCTAGCGGGTACATCCTACGAGCAGTACTTC.

The gene calls are TRBV19 and TRBJ2-4; 9 nucleotides agree with TRBD2. Trimming cost V 5 bases and J 7 bases; bases outside gene matches: 6. Germline V CDR1 and CDR2: LNHDA, SQIVND (reference sequence). There are 14 residues in the CDR3. DNA of the CDR3: TGTGCCAGTAGTGTGCGGGAGGGCCGGAACATTCAGTACTTC. This translates into CASSVREGRNIQYF.

V gene TRBV5-1 combines with J gene TRBJ2-1; 13 nucleotides match TRBD2. The V and J ends lost 5 bases and 3 bases, in that order; junction bases with no gene match: 14. The CDR3 contains 19 residues. Looked up from germline, CDR1 is SGHRS and CDR2 is YFSETQ. CDR3 sequence reads: CASRLVIGTSGINYNEQFF. The CDR3 bases are TGCGCCAGCAGGCTTGTCATCGGGACTAGCGGGATAAACTACAATGAGCAGTTCTTC.

The chain recombines TRBV18 with TRBJ2-1, with D maybe TRBD2 (6 bases). Germline V gene sequence: CDR1 KGHSH, CDR2 LQKENI. The V and J ends lost 3 bases and 10 bases respectively, with 19 bases between them. CDR3 length: 15 residues. In DNA, the CDR3 is TGTGCCAGCTCACCCCCCGGGACTCAGGGAGGCGAGCAGTTCTTC. Its translation: CASSPPGTQGGEQFF.

The CDR3 region is CASSLAISGVHTEAFF. CDR3 sequence (DNA): TGTGCCAGCAGTTTGGCGATTTCAGGGGTTCACACTGAAGCTTTCTTT. J is TRBJ1-1 and V is TRBV28, with D tentatively TRBD1 (6 bases). The V and J ends lost 3 bases and 3 bases respectively, with 17 bases between them. The CDR3 has 16 amino acids. Germline V CDR1 and CDR2: MDHEN, SYDVKM.

This clone has more than one count but fewer than ten. CDR3 residues: CASSLTAMNTEAFF. The CDR3 nucleotides read TGTGCCAGCAGTTTAACAGCTATGAACACTGAAGCTTTCTTT. The gene calls are TRBV27 and TRBJ1-1, with no clear D. V shed 2 bases and J shed 0 bases, with 7 bases lying between them. CDR1 is MNHEY, CDR2 SMNVEV, per germline (reference sequence). This CDR3 is 14 amino acids long.

The chain has TRBV9 and TRBJ2-5, with TRBD1 identical over 7 bases. J gave up 4 bases and V 2 bases, and 2 bases lay outside the gene matches. The length of the CDR3 is 13 residues. Germline-derived CDR1 and CDR2 are SGDLS and YYNGEE. The CDR3 spells CASSVGQAETQYF. The CDR3 bases are TGTGCCAGCAGCGTTGGACAGGCAGAGACCCAGTACTTC.

This rearrangement joins TRBV5-1 to TRBJ2-7, with 8 bases aligning to TRBD1. J gave up 6 bases and V 4 bases, and 9 bases lay outside the gene matches. CDR3 size: 14 residues. CDR1 is SGHRS and CDR2 is YFSETQ in the germline V gene. CDR3 loop: CASSLRTGNSEQYF. The CDR3 DNA follows: TGCGCCAGCAGCCTTAGGACAGGGAACTCCGAGCAGTACTTC. The full variable domain, its missing parts supplied by reference TRBV5-1 and TRBJ2-7, is KAGVTQTPRYLIKTRGQQVTLSCSPISGHRSVSWYQQTPGQGLQFLFEYFSETQRNKGNFPGRFSGRQFSNSRSEMNVSTLELGDSALYLCASSLRTGNSEQYFGPGTRLTVT.

The V call is TRBV7-2, the J call TRBJ1-2; 11 positions agree with TRBD1. Germline V lookup: CDR1 SGHTA, CDR2 FQGNSA. This CDR3 is 13 amino acids long. Trimming took 5 bases from V and 8 from J; bases not matched to a gene: 4. DNA of the CDR3: TGTGCCAGCAGCCGGGGACAGGGGGGGGGCTACACCTTC. This codes for CASSRGQGGGYTF.

The V call is TRBV14, the J call TRBJ1-2; D is possibly TRBD1 (5 bases). The CDR3 runs to 16 residues. Trimming removed 4 bases at V and 4 bases at J, with 19 bases between. Germline V gene sequence: CDR1 SGHDN, CDR2 FVKESK. The CDR3 spells CASSPGTHKEAYGYTF. The CDR3 region has the DNA TGTGCCAGCAGCCCCGGGACTCACAAGGAGGCCTATGGCTACACCTTC.

The V call is TRBV7-9, the J call TRBJ2-7, with 9 bases fitting TRBD2. CDR1 SEHNR and CDR2 FQNEAQ come from the germline V gene (reference sequence). Unmatched junction bases numbered 19, after V lost 2 bases and J lost 5 bases. This CDR3 contains 19 residues. CDR3 residues: CASSLLGTSTPPGGNEQYF. The CDR3 bases are TGTGCCAGCAGCTTATTAGGGACTAGCACCCCACCGGGAGGCAACGAGCAGTACTTC. The whole variable domain, remainder taken from reference TRBV7-9 and TRBJ2-7, is DTGVSQNPRHKITKRGQNVTFRCDPISEHNRLYWYRQTLGQGPEFLTYFQNEAQLEKSRLLSDRFSAERPKGSFSTLEIQRTEQGDSAMYLCASSLLGTSTPPGGNEQYFGPGTRLTVT.

This chain connects TRBV4-3 to TRBJ1-2; possible D gene TRBD1, 6 bases. The CDR3 sequence is 14 residues long. The germline V and J ends were trimmed by 2 bases and 7 bases, with 14 bases remaining between them. The germline CDR1 and CDR2 sequences are LGHNA and YSLEER. In DNA, the CDR3 is TGCGCCAGCAGCCAAATACAGGGATCTGGTGGCTACACCTTC. Protein: CASSQIQGSGGYTF.

This clone was observed once. The J gene is TRBJ1-1, the V gene TRBV18; 9 positions match TRBD1. The CDR3 has 14 residues. The germline CDR1 and CDR2 sequences are KGHSH and LQKENI. The V segment lost 4 bases and the J segment 6 bases; nucleotides outside the gene matches: 6. CDR3: CASSQQGAGAEAFF. The CDR3 DNA is TGTGCCAGCTCACAACAGGGGGCTGGGGCTGAAGCTTTCTTT.

The chain uses TRBV9 and TRBJ2-1; a weak D match, TRBD2 (6 bases). CDR1 is SGDLS, CDR2 YYNGEE, per germline. V dropped 3 bases and J dropped 4 bases, with 11 bases sitting between them. This CDR3 region has 14 residues. CDR3 protein: CASSAGLSYNEQFF. CDR3 coding DNA: TGTGCCAGCAGCGCCGGACTATCGTACAATGAGCAGTTCTTC.

This rearrangement joins TRBV7-6 to TRBJ1-2, with 10 bases aligning to TRBD1. Germline CDR1 is SGHVS and CDR2 is FNYEAQ. There are 17 residues in the CDR3. J gave up 5 bases and V 2 bases, and 11 bases lay outside the gene matches. The CDR3 loop is CASSLRSPGQGIYGYTF. In nucleotides, the CDR3 is TGTGCCAGCAGCTTAAGATCGCCGGGACAGGGGATATATGGCTACACCTTC. Full variable domain (remainder filled in from reference TRBV7-6 and TRBJ1-2): GAGVSQSPRYKVTKRGQDVALRCDPISGHVSLYWYRQALGQGPEFLTYFNYEAQQDKSGLPNDRFSAERPEGSISTLTIQRTEQRDSAMYRCASSLRSPGQGIYGYTFGSGTRLTVV.

The rearrangement joins TRBV29-1 to TRBJ1-1, with TRBD1 matching over 7 bases. Trimming took 5 bases from V and 1 from J; bases not matched to a gene: 10. Germline CDR1 reads SQVTM; CDR2 reads ANQGSEA. The CDR3 is 15 amino acids. CDR3 nucleotides: TGCAGCGTTAAAGGACAGGAGGCGCGGAACACTGAAGCTTTCTTT. Protein product: CSVKGQEARNTEAFF.

This chain connects TRBV5-4 to TRBJ2-2; 7 bases are a match to TRBD2. V was pared by 0 bases and J by 6 bases, with 11 bases of the junction left unmatched. CDR3 length: 17 amino acids. Looked up from germline, CDR1 is SGHNT and CDR2 is YYREEE (reference sequence). Written as DNA, the CDR3 is TGTGCCAGCAGCTTGGCTATCGGGGGGAGTGGCGCCGGGGAGCTGTTTTTT. Translated: CASSLAIGGSGAGELFF.